This entry is about one T cell receptor (beta chain). Its antigen is still unknown. Per-nucleotide qualities are absent, and no much larger clonotype sits a single base away. The immunoSEQ Assay, a bias-controlled multiplex PCR, was used to amplify TCRbeta CDR3 regions from genomic DNA. The original methods were these. Nucleated cell counts per sample were estimated from amplification of reference gene primers within the assay. To quantify the absolute abundance of each unique TCRbeta CDR3 rearrangement, sequence reads were collapsed and filtered. Productive Simpson clonality was computed per sample as the square root of Simpson's diversity index over productive rearrangements. TCRdb obtained this table from immuneACCESS and retained in-frame rearrangements with V and J assigned. These tables miss some clones; where compared with another copy, unresolved V genes account for less than half of the shortfall, and the remainder is unexplained. The D gene and trimming were derived from the DNA, and the V and J assignments and clone size from that table. This sample is represented by 60,000 to 85,000 clones; more than 75% of them were singletons. The ten largest clones capture about 10% of the sample.

This sample is part of a study of blood T cell repertoires in COVID-19 (TCRdb year 2020). In terms of the full investigation: The collaborator samples originated in the United States, Italy and Spain and spanned the acute and convalescent phases of COVID-19. The prospective study material was composed of cDNA or gDNA derived from T cells, B-cell-depleted T cells, or PBMCs. The dataset comprised deeply sampled blood TCRbeta repertoires from subjects exposed to, actively infected with, or recovered from COVID-19. The repertoires were released in a freely available public database meant as a resource for research on the immune response to SARS-CoV-2. The samples were drawn from the first 160 participants of the ongoing ImmuneRACE study and from more than 1,000 subjects provided by 6 global collaborators. Sample metadata almost always included a de-identified subject ID, COVID-19 status, age in years and sex. Where HLA class I and class II types were available, the types were taken from metadata supplied by the sample provider, not from assay-based typing. Broader findings and caveats from the paper: How much clinical and demographic metadata was included differed by source and by participant, and the metadata was provided uncurated.

At one collaborating source in Seattle, patients were enrolled during active infection and were followed longitudinally through the course of disease. Each collaborating institution followed its own protocols to collect whole blood in K2EDTA tubes. For TCRbeta analysis, collaborator samples were shipped as frozen whole blood, as isolated PBMCs, or as DNA extracted from either sample type. The germline V gene sets CDR1 to MNHEY and CDR2 to SVGAGI. The germline ends are 8 bases apart after V is trimmed by 2 bases and J by 0 bases. The CDR3 has 15 amino acids, counting the end cysteine and phenylalanine. This entry keeps only the CDR3 DNA: 45 bases, framed from base 1.

Sequencing was carried out using peripheral blood. Recombination joined TRBV6-5 with TRBJ1-3, with a weak D call of TRBD1 (5 bases match). The source of this sequence is a man aged 55 to 70 with COVID-19, enrolled during active disease. The CDR3 protein sequence reads: CASSYDSYSGNTIYF. The DNA sequence is as follows: TGTGCCAGCAGTTACGACAGCTACTCTGGAAACACCATATATTTT.